The sequence of this TCR beta chain was determined in a study of shared clonotypes between healthy human individuals. Adult Caucasians living in Nashville, Tennessee made up all of the donors. Trimming stripped 0 bases from V and 2 bases from J, with 11 bases between. CDR3 size: 15 residues. Germline values: CDR1 MGHRA, CDR2 YSYEKL. DNA at around 200 ng, 25,000 to 35,000 T cell genomes, went into sorted-subset replicate PCRs. TCRdb's copy holds only in-frame clones and misses some; the assay was immunoSEQ multiplex PCR. In the table there are around 100,000 clones, 67% of which are singletons. V and J are TRBV4-1 and TRBJ2-7; D is possibly TRBD1 (6 bases). The source material was memory CD8+ T cells sorted from blood. Subset reported: CD45RO+ cells pooled with CCR7-negative TemRA cells. The receptor's source is a man aged 25 to 45 in good health. In nucleotides, the CDR3 is TGCGCCAGCAGCCAAGAGGGGGCTGGCACCTACGAGCAGTACTTC. This sequence encodes CASSQEGAGTYEQYF.